This T cell receptor (beta chain) stems from a study of a mutant IDH1 vaccine in newly diagnosed glioma. Study at large: Treated patients were roughly 62% male, about 38% female, mean age 40.4 years. Patients got radiotherapy, temozolomide, or both beforehand, and most got both. Overall study results and limits: A vaccine-induced immune response developed in about 93% of the patients.

The CDR3 sequence is 13 residues long. Trimming removed 3 bases from V and 3 bases from J, with 9 bases in between. CDR1 is SEHNR and CDR2 is FQNEAQ in the germline V gene (reference sequence). The repertoire was sequenced with immunoSEQ multiplex PCR; TCRdb's copy has only in-frame clones and lacks some. The data hold more than 50,000 clones, with approximately 86% observed a single time. A word on this clone: Its antigen is not identified.

The sample's time point: baseline, week 1 (first vaccination visit). Regarding treatment: pre-vaccination baseline after standard-of-care therapy. Every donor had a new WHO grade 3 or 4 astrocytoma that was IDH1-mutant, with loss of nuclear ATRX. V gene TRBV7-9 combines with J gene TRBJ2-7; D is undetermined. The clonotype comes from a man under 40 with glioma. The sample here was PBMCs, taken from a glioma patient treated with radiotherapy, temozolomide or both. For the CDR3, the DNA is TGTGCCAGCAGCTTTGGGCCGCACTACGAGCAGTACTTC. This gives the protein CASSFGPHYEQYF.